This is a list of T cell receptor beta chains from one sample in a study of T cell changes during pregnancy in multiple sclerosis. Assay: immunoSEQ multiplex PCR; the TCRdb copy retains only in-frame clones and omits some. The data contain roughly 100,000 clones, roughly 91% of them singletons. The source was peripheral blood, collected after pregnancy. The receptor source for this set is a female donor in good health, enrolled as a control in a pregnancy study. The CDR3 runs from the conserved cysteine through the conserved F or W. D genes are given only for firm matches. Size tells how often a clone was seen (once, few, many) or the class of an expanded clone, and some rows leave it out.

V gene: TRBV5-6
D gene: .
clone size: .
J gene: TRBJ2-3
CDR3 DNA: TGTGCCAGCAGCTTTTCCGCAGATAGCACAGATACGCAGTATTTT
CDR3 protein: CASSFSADSTDTQYF

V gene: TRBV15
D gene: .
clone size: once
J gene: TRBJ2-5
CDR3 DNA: TGTGCCACCAGCAGAGGACGGAGCCAAGAGACCCAGTACTTC
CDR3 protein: CATSRGRSQETQYF

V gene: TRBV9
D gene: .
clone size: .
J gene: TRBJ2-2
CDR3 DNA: TGTGCCAGCAGCGTAGGACAGGCGACCGGGGAGCTGTTTTTT
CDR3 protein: CASSVGQATGELFF

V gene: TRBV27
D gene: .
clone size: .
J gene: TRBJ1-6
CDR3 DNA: TGTGCCAGCAGTTTATTTACCCCCCGGGAGGTTTATAATTCACCCCTCCACTTT
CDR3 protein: CASSLFTPREVYNSPLHF

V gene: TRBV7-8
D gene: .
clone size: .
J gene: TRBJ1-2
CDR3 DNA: TGTGCCAGCAGCTTAGACAGCGGAGGTGGCTACACCTTC
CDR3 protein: CASSLDSGGGYTF

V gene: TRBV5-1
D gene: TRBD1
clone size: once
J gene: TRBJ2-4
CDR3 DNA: TGCGCCAGCAGCCTAGGACAGGGAAACATTCAGTACTTC
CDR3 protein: CASSLGQGNIQYF

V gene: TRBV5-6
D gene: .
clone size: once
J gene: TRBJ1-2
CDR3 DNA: TGTGCCAGCAGCTTGGAGGTACCGGGGATGGACTATGGCTACACCTTC
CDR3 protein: CASSLEVPGMDYGYTF

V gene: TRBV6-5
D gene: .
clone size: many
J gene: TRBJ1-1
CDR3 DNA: TGTGCCAGCAGTTACTCTACGGGACAGAACACTGAAGCTTTCTTT
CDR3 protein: CASSYSTGQNTEAFF

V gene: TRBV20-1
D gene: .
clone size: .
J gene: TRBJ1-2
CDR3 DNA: TGCAGTGCTAGAGACAGCTATGGCTACACCTTC
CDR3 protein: CSARDSYGYTF

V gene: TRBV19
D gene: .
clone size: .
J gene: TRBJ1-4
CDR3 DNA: TGTGCCAGTAGCATCGGACAGCCCCGCATTGATGAAAAACTGTTTTTT
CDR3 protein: CASSIGQPRIDEKLFF

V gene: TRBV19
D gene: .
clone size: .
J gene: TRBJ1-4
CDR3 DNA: TGTGCCAGTACGGAACAGATCAATGAAAAACTGTTTTTT
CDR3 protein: CASTEQINEKLFF

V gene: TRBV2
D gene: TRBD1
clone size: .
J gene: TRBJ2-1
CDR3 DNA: TGTGCCAGCAGACCCGGGACAGGCAACTACAATGAGCAGTTCTTC
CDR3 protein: CASRPGTGNYNEQFF

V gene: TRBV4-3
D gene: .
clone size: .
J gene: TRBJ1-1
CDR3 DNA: TGCGCCAGCAGCCAGTACCAGGAGAACACTGAAGCTTTCTTT
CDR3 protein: CASSQYQENTEAFF

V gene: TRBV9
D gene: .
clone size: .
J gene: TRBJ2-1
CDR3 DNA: TGTGCCAGCAGCGTAGAGTTCGGTAGGGGGAGCTCCTACAATGAGCAGTTCTTC
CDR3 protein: CASSVEFGRGSSYNEQFF

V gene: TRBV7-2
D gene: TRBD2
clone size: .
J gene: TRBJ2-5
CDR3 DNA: TGTGCCAGCAGCTTCGGGGGGGCCCAGTACTTC
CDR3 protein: CASSFGGAQYF

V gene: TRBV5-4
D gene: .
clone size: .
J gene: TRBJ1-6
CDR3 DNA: TGTGCCAGCAGCCTAGGGGGGGGCAAGTATAATTCACCCCTCCACTTT
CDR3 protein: CASSLGGGKYNSPLHF

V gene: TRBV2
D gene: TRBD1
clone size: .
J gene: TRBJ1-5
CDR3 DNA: TGTGCCAGCAGTGGAACAGACAGGGAGAATCAGCCCCAGCATTTT
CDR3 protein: CASSGTDRENQPQHF

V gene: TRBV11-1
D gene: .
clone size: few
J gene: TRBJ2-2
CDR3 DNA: TGTGCCAGCAGCCCTATGGACTTCGTTGGCGGGGAGCTGTTTTTT
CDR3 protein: CASSPMDFVGGELFF

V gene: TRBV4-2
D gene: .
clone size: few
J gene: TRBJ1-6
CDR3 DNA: TGTGCCAGCAGCCAAGCCGGCGGGGGTGGTTCACCCCTCCACTTT
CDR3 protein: CASSQAGGGGSPLHF

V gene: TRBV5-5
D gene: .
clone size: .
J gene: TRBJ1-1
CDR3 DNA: TGTGCCAGCACCCTTATGAACACTGAAGCTTTCTTT
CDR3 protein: CASTLMNTEAFF

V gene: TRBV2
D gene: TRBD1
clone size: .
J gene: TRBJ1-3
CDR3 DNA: TGTGCCACGGGGGACAGCTCTGGAAACACCATATATTTT
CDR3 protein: CATGDSSGNTIYF

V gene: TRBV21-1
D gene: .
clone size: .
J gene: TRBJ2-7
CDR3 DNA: TGTGCCAGCGGCGATAGCGGGGTCCTCTCCTACGAGCAGTACTTC
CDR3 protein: CASGDSGVLSYEQYF

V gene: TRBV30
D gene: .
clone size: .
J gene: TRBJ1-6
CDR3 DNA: TGTGCCTCCCAGTCCGGGAATAATTCACCCCTCCACTTT
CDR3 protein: CASQSGNNSPLHF

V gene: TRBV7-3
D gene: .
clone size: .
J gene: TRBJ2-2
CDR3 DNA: TGTGCCAGCAGCTCATTAGGGGCCGGGGAGCTGTTTTTT
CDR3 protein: CASSSLGAGELFF

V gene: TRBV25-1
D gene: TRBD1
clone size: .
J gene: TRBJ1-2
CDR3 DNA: TGTGCCAGCAGTGATGGGGACAGGGCCTCCGGTGGCTACACCTTC
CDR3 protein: CASSDGDRASGGYTF

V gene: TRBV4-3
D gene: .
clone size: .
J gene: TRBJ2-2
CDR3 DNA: TGCGCCAGCAGCCAAGGGGGGGGGCCCAACACCGGGGAGCTGTTTTTT
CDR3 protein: CASSQGGGPNTGELFF

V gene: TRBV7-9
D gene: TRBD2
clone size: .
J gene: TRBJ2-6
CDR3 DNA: TGTGCCAGCAGCCCACGGGGGGGGGTCTCGGTGTCTGGGGCCAACGTCCTGACTTTC
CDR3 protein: CASSPRGGVSVSGANVLTF

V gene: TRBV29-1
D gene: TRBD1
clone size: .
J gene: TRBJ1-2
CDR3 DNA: TGCAGCGTTGGGACAGGGGCGTCCTATGGCTACACCTTC
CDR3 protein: CSVGTGASYGYTF

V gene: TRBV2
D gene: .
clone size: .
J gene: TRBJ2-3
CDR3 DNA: TGTGCCAGCAAAGAAGGGGCTAGACACACAGATACGCAGTATTTT
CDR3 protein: CASKEGARHTDTQYF

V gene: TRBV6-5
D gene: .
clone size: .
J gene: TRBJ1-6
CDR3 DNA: TGTGCCAGCGGCAGGGAGGGTTCACCCCTCCACTTT
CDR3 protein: CASGREGSPLHF

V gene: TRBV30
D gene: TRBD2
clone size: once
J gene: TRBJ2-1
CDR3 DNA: TGTGCCCGGACTAGCTACAATGAGCAGTTCTTC
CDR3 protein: CARTSYNEQFF

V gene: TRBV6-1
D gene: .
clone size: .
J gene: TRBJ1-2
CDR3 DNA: TGTGCCAGCAGTGACGGATCCACAGGGTTTCGAGGCTACACCTTC
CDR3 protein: CASSDGSTGFRGYTF

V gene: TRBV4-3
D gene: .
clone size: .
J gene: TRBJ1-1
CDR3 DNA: TGCGCCAGCAGCCAAGAATGGGCCGGGAACACTGAAGCTTTCTTT
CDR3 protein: CASSQEWAGNTEAFF

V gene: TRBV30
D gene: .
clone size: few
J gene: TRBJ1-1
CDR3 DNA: TGTGCCTGGAGTGGATGGAGGGGAGCTTTCTTT
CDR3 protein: CAWSGWRGAFF

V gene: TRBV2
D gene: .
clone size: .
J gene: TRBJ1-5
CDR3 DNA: TGTGCCAGCGCCGGGTCCAATCAGCCCCAGCATTTT
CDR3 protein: CASAGSNQPQHF

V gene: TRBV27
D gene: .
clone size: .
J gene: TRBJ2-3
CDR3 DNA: TGTGCCAGCAACGGACAGAACGGAGATACGCAGTATTTT
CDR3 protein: CASNGQNGDTQYF

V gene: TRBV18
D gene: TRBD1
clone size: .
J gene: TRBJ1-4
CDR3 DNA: TGTGCCAGCTCCCGGGACAGGCACGAAAAACTGTTTTTT
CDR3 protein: CASSRDRHEKLFF

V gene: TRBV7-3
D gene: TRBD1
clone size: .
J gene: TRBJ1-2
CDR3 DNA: TGTGCCAGCAGCTCGACAGGGGGGACGGGAGCTAACTATGGCTACACCTTC
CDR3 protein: CASSSTGGTGANYGYTF

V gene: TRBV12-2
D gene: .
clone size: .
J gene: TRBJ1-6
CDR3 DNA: TGTGCAAGTCGCCGCGACAGGCGTAATTCACCCCTCCACTTT
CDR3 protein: CASRRDRRNSPLHF

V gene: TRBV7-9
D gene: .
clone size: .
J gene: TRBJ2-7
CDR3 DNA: TGTGCCAGCAGCTTAACGGGGGAGTACGAGCAGTACTTC
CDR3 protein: CASSLTGEYEQYF

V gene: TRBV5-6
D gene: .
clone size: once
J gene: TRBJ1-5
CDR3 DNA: TGTGCCAGCAGCTTTGGGGGCCCAGGTGGGAGCAATCAGCCCCAGCATTTT
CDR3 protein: CASSFGGPGGSNQPQHF

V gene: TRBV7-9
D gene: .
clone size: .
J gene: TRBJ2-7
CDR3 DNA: TGTGCCAGCAGCTTTGCTAGCCTCTACGAGCAGTACTTC
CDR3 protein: CASSFASLYEQYF

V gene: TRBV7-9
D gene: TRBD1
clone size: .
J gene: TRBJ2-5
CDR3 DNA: TGTGCCAGCAGCTTCCCTGGGACAGGGGATGCGACCCAGTACTTC
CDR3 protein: CASSFPGTGDATQYF

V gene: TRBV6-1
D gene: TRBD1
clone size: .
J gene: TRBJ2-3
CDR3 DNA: TGTGCCAGCAGTGGATGGACAGGGGAGGGGGATACGCAGTATTTT
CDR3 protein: CASSGWTGEGDTQYF

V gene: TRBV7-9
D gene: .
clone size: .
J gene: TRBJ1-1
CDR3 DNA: TGTGCCAGCAGCTTAGACCGGGGGACTGAAGCTTTCTTT
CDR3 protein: CASSLDRGTEAFF

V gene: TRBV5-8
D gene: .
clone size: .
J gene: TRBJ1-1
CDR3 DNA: TGTGCCAGCAGCTTGAGGTACGGGACTGAGAACACTGAAGCTTTCTTT
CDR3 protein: CASSLRYGTENTEAFF

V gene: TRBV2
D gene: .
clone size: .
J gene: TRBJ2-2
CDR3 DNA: TGTGCCAGCAGGGAGGGTTTTGCTGGGGAGCTGTTTTTT
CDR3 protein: CASREGFAGELFF

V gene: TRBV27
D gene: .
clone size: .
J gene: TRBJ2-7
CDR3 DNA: TGTGCCAGCCGAAGCGGCCACTACGAGCAGTACTTC
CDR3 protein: CASRSGHYEQYF

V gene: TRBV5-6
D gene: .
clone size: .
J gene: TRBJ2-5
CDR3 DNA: TGTGCCAGCAGCACCGGGACTCCCCGGGCGGAGACCCAGTACTTC
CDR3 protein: CASSTGTPRAETQYF

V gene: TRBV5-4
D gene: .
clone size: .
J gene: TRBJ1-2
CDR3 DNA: TGTGCCAGCAGCTCTCAGGCAGGGGCAGGGTATGGCTACACCTTC
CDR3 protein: CASSSQAGAGYGYTF

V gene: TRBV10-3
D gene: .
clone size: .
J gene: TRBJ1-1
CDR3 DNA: TGTGCCATCAGTGAGTCGGGGCAGGGGAACACTGAAGCTTTCTTT
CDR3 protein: CAISESGQGNTEAFF

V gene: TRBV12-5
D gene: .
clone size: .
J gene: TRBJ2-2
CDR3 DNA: TGTGCTAGTGGTAATATTAGGAACACCGGGGAGCTGTTTTTT
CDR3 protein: CASGNIRNTGELFF

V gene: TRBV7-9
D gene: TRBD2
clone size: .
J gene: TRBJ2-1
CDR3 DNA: TGTGCCAGCAGCTCAAGGGGGAAGCGGGGGGAATACAATGAGCAGTTCTTC
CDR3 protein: CASSSRGKRGEYNEQFF

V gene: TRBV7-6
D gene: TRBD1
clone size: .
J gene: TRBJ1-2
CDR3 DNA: TGTGCCAGCAGAGGAGTAGGGGGCGCCGGTTCGTATGGCTACACCTTC
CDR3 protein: CASRGVGGAGSYGYTF

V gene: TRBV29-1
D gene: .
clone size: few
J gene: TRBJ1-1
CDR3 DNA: TGCAGCGTTACACGGAACACTGAAGCTTTCTTT
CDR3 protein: CSVTRNTEAFF

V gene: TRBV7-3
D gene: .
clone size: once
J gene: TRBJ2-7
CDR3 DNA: TGTGCCAGCAGCAGACAGCTAACCGTCTCCTACGAGCAGTACTTC
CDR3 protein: CASSRQLTVSYEQYF

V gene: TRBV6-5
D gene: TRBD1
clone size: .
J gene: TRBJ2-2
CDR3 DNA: TGTGCCAGCAGGCAGGGGGACGGGGAGCTGTTTTTT
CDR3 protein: CASRQGDGELFF

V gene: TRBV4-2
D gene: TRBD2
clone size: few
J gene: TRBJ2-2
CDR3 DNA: TGTGCCAGCAGCCACCGCAGAGGGCGGGGGGGAAACACCGGGGAGCTGTTTTTT
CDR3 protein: CASSHRRGRGGNTGELFF

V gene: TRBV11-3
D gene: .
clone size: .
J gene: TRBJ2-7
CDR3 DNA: TGTGCCAGCAGCCATGGAGGCCGCTCCTACGAGCAGTACTTC
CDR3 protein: CASSHGGRSYEQYF

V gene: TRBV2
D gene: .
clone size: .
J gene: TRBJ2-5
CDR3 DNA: TGTGCCAGCAGTGAGGTTCAGGGTGGCGAGACCCAGTACTTC
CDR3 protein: CASSEVQGGETQYF